A selection of T cell receptor beta chains follows, all from one sample in a study of graft-versus-host responses after intestinal transplantation. These receptors' antigens are unknown. Assay: immunoSEQ multiplex PCR; the TCRdb copy retains only in-frame clones and omits some. The data contain under 95,000 clones, approximately 90% of them seen just once; the ten biggest clones take up roughly 0.3%. The starting material was unstimulated CD4+ T cells sorted from spleen or lymph node cells, obtained before transplant. The source is a human donor who was the organ donor for an intestinal transplant. Both conserved end residues are part of each CDR3. D genes are given only for firm matches. Rows may omit the clone size; those that give it use once, few, many or a size class.

j_gene,abundance,v_gene,d_gene,CDR3aa,CDR3nt
TRBJ2-3,-,TRBV5-6,TRBD1,CASRPGQPIF,TGTGCCAGCAGACCGGGACAGCCGATTTTT
TRBJ2-7,once,TRBV28,TRBD1,CASSSTGTGSHEQYF,TGTGCCAGCAGTTCAACCGGGACAGGGAGCCACGAGCAGTACTTC
TRBJ2-7,-,TRBV19,-,CASTDRSSYEQYF,TGTGCCAGTACCGACAGGAGCTCCTACGAGCAGTACTTC
TRBJ2-7,-,TRBV11-2,TRBD1,CASSSTGTGYEQYF,TGTGCCAGCAGCTCAACCGGGACAGGCTACGAGCAGTACTTC
TRBJ2-1,once,TRBV11-3,-,CASSLDRGEQFF,TGTGCCAGCAGCTTAGATCGGGGGGAGCAGTTCTTC
TRBJ2-1,-,TRBV10-1,TRBD1,CASSGWGTGVYNEQFF,TGCGCCAGCAGTGGTTGGGGGACAGGGGTCTACAATGAGCAGTTCTTC
TRBJ2-7,once,TRBV5-4,-,CASSRREGLVYEQYF,TGTGCCAGCAGCCGTAGAGAGGGCCTGGTCTACGAGCAGTACTTC
TRBJ1-5,-,TRBV11-3,-,CASSLGPGQPQHF,TGTGCCAGCAGCTTGGGGCCCGGGCAGCCCCAGCATTTT
TRBJ2-1,-,TRBV19,TRBD2,CASSDRGGLGNEQFF,TGTGCCAGTAGTGACCGCGGGGGGCTCGGAAATGAGCAGTTCTTC
TRBJ1-1,-,TRBV7-9,-,CASSWVAGDTEAFF,TGTGCCAGCAGCTGGGTGGCAGGGGACACTGAAGCTTTCTTT
TRBJ1-4,few,TRBV4-3,-,CASSQDLPAGEKLFF,TGCGCCAGCAGCCAAGATCTACCGGCGGGCGAAAAACTGTTTTTT
TRBJ1-6,-,TRBV7-6,TRBD1,CASSLGGTGGSPLHF,TGTGCCAGCAGCTTAGGCGGGACAGGAGGATCACCCCTCCACTTT
TRBJ1-2,once,TRBV9,-,CASSGYRGYGYTF,TGTGCCAGCAGCGGTTACCGGGGCTATGGCTACACCTTC